The 27 T cell receptor beta chains below come from one sample, sequenced in a study of blood T cell repertoires in COVID-19 (TCRdb year 2020). Preparation of the library involved the immunoSEQ multiplex PCR assay. TCRdb stores this immuneACCESS table with in-frame sequences only. Part of the clones is absent; in the studies checked, under half of the shortfall reflects unresolved V genes, and no reason is known for the rest. This sample is represented by 380,000 or so clones; about 89% of them were singletons. Clones ranked in the top ten supply 1.2% of the sample. Sequenced sample: peripheral blood. The receptors were sampled from a man between 40 and 49 years old with acute or convalescent COVID-19.

The chain combines TRBV19 with TRBJ1-6, with a weak D call TRBD1 (6 bases). Germline V gene data show CDR1 as LNHDA and CDR2 as SQIVND (reference sequence). Trimming stripped 2 bases from V and 4 bases from J, with 6 bases between. The CDR3 runs to 14 residues. The CDR3 DNA sequence: TGTGCCAGTAGTATAACAGGGTATAATTCACCCCTCCACTTT. Residues: CASSITGYNSPLHF.

This clone was seen only once. This chain connects TRBV6-5 to TRBJ1-4; 11 nucleotides agree with TRBD1. Looked up from germline, CDR1 is MNHEY and CDR2 is SVGAGI. CDR3 size: 14 residues. Trimming at V came to 6 bases and at J to 10 bases, leaving 7 bases not matched to a gene. CDR3 loop: CASRGGQGDAKLFF. The CDR3, as DNA: TGTGCCAGCAGGGGGGGACAGGGGGATGCAAAACTGTTTTTT.

With regard to this clone: A junction boundary mismatches the germline segment, possibly from a read error. The chain uses TRBV7-7 and TRBJ2-5; TRBD1 matches 9 bases. Germline lookup yields CDR1 SSHAT and CDR2 FNYEAQ (reference sequence). The CDR3 contains 15 residues. CDR3 region: CASSLGGQGPPAQYF. The CDR3 DNA sequence: TGTGCTAGCAGCTTAGGGGGACAGGGACCTCCGGCCCAGTACTTC.

The V gene is TRBV27, the J gene TRBJ2-2, with no clear D. The germline V gene has CDR1 MNHEY and CDR2 SMNVEV (reference sequence). There are 14 residues in the CDR3. Trimming left V 7 bases short and J 0 bases short, with 9 bases between. This CDR3 reads CASKTQTNTGELFF. Here the CDR3 DNA reads TGTGCCAGCAAGACACAGACGAACACCGGGGAGCTGTTTTTT.

DNA of the CDR3: TGTGCCAGCAGCCCCGATGCAGGGGACTACAATGAGCAGTTCTTC. It is translated as CASSPDAGDYNEQFF. This chain connects TRBV7-3 to TRBJ2-1, with D tentatively TRBD1 (6 bases). The V end lost 5 bases, the J end lost 3 bases, and 14 bases lay between the germline ends. The CDR3 extends over 15 amino acids. CDR1 is SGHTA and CDR2 is FQGTGA in the germline V gene.

The gene calls are TRBV6-5 and TRBJ1-3; D gene ambiguous. V was clipped by 2 bases and J by 2 bases, with 7 bases between them. CDR1 MNHEY and CDR2 SVGAGI come from the germline V gene. This CDR3 region has 14 residues. CDR3 nucleotide sequence: TGTGCCAGCAGTTACCGGGAAACTGGAAACACCATATATTTT. Its translation is CASSYRETGNTIYF.

V is TRBV9 and J is TRBJ1-4, with D unresolved. CDR3 size: 15 residues. Germline CDR1 is SGDLS and CDR2 is YYNGEE. Deletions cut 2 bases from V and 0 bases from J, with 8 bases between. Written as DNA, the CDR3 is TGTGCCAGCAGCGTGGGCAGTGCAACTAATGAAAAACTGTTTTTT. Translating gives CASSVGSATNEKLFF.

The chain links TRBV29-1 to TRBJ1-5; a possible D gene is TRBD1 (5 bases). Trimming pared 3 bases from V and 5 bases from J, leaving 11 bases between. Germline V lookup: CDR1 SQVTM, CDR2 ANQGSEA. The CDR3 has 13 amino acids. The CDR3 DNA reads as TGCAGCGTTGAGGCAGGGTATGATCAGCCCCAGCATTTT. Translating it yields CSVEAGYDQPQHF.

V and J are TRBV5-1 and TRBJ1-6; 7 nucleotides line up with TRBD1. The CDR3 runs 14 residues. Germline CDR1 SGHRS, CDR2 YFSETQ. Trimming cost V 0 bases and J 10 bases; bases outside gene matches: 4. DNA for the CDR3: TGCGCCAGCAGCTTGGAGGGGGCATGGTCACCCCTCCACTTT. Translated, it gives CASSLEGAWSPLHF.

The chain employs TRBV7-9 and TRBJ2-1; 13 bases align to TRBD2. CDR3 length equals 16 residues. After removal of 5 bases from V and 8 bases from J, the junction contained 9 bases not matched to a gene. Germline V lookup: CDR1 SEHNR, CDR2 FQNEAQ (reference sequence). The chain's CDR3 is CASSPQLAGGVDEQFF. In nucleotides, the CDR3 is TGTGCCAGCAGCCCCCAACTAGCGGGGGGGGTTGATGAGCAGTTCTTC.

V and J are TRBV11-2 and TRBJ2-1; D may be TRBD2 (7 bases). Germline values: CDR1 SGHAT, CDR2 FQNNGV. The ends were cut back, 5 bases at V and 7 bases at J, with 21 bases in the middle. This CDR3 is 16 amino acids long. The CDR3 is CASSPRGLAGMNEQFF. The CDR3 DNA is TGTGCCAGCAGCCCTAGGGGGTTAGCGGGTATGAATGAGCAGTTCTTC.

This chain uses TRBV29-1 with TRBJ2-3; possibly TRBD2 for D (5 bases). The CDR3 sequence is 14 residues long. Trimming stripped 0 bases from V and 0 bases from J, with 7 bases between. Germline values: CDR1 SQVTM, CDR2 ANQGSEA. The CDR3 here is CSVEDRRSTDTQYF. CDR3 DNA: TGCAGCGTTGAAGATAGGAGGAGCACAGATACGCAGTATTTT.

The chain links TRBV2 to TRBJ1-1; the D is unclear. CDR3 length: 14 residues. Between the trimmed V and J ends, which lost 1 base and 0 bases, there was a span of 6 bases. Germline lookup yields CDR1 SNHLY and CDR2 FYNNEI. CDR3 protein: CASSEVRVNTEAFF. The CDR3 bases are TGTGCCAGCAGTGAAGTGCGGGTGAACACTGAAGCTTTCTTT.

This rearrangement joins TRBV29-1 to TRBJ2-7, with D tentatively TRBD2 (5 bases). There are 11 residues in the CDR3. Germline CDR1 is SQVTM and CDR2 is ANQGSEA. Trimming removed 6 bases from V and 0 bases from J, with 6 bases in between. The CDR3, as DNA: TGCAGCGTGGCGGGCTCCTACGAGCAGTACTTC. Encoded protein: CSVAGSYEQYF.

The chain links TRBV5-1 to TRBJ2-5; 11 nucleotides align to TRBD2. The CDR3 is 15 amino acids. CDR1 and CDR2 (germline): SGHRS, YFSETQ. V shed 4 bases, J shed 3 bases, and the junction held 5 bases outside the gene matches. CDR3 sequence: CASSKLAGAKETQYF. In DNA form, the CDR3 reads TGCGCCAGCAGCAAACTAGCGGGGGCCAAAGAGACCCAGTACTTC.

V gene TRBV5-5 combines with J gene TRBJ2-5; D perhaps matches TRBD1 (6 bases). The germline V gene encodes CDR1 SGHKS and CDR2 YYEKEE (reference sequence). The V and J ends lost 3 bases and 5 bases respectively, with 17 bases between them. The CDR3 is made up of 15 amino acids. CDR3 nucleotide sequence: TGTGCCAGCAGCTCCCTGAGTGGGGGCGGGGAGACCCAGTACTTC. Amino acids: CASSSLSGGGETQYF. Based on the CDR3 plus reference TRBV5-5 and TRBJ2-5, the full variable domain is DAGVTQSPTHLIKTRGQQVTLRCSPISGHKSVSWYQQVLGQGPQFIFQYYEKEERGRGNFPDRFSARQFPNYSSELNVNALLLGDSALYLCASSSLSGGGETQYFGPGTRLLVL.

J is TRBJ1-1 and V is TRBV6-2 or TRBV6-3, with D perhaps TRBD1 (6 bases). CDR3 size: 15 residues. Trimming shortened V by 2 bases and J by 3 bases, and 13 bases separated the two germline ends. In germline, CDR1 is MNHEY, CDR2 SVGEGT. CDR3 sequence (DNA): TGTGCCAGCAGTTACGAAGGGGGGGGATACACTGAAGCTTTCTTT. This encodes CASSYEGGGYTEAFF.

V is TRBV7-2 and J is TRBJ1-2; D might be TRBD1 (5 bases). V was shortened by 1 base and J by 8 bases, with 8 bases between the two germline ends. Germline CDR1 SGHTA, CDR2 FQGNSA. There are 12 residues in the CDR3. This CDR3 reads CASSLEAGGYTF. CDR3 sequence (DNA): TGTGCCAGCAGCTTAGAAGCAGGGGGCTACACCTTC.

This chain uses TRBV28 with TRBJ1-5; no clear D. The germline V gene has CDR1 MDHEN and CDR2 SYDVKM. The V and J ends lost 8 bases and 0 bases respectively, with 2 bases between them. The CDR3 runs 11 residues. CDR3 in amino acids: CASYSNQPQHF. The CDR3 bases are TGTGCCAGCTATAGCAATCAGCCCCAGCATTTT.

The chain carries TRBV5-1 and TRBJ1-4; TRBD1 matches at 8 bases. CDR1 is SGHRS, CDR2 YFSETQ, per germline. Trimming took 4 bases from V and 2 from J; bases not matched to a gene: 4. There are 15 residues in the CDR3. The CDR3: CASSTYRGTNEKLFF. The CDR3, as DNA: TGCGCCAGCAGCACATACAGGGGGACTAATGAAAAACTGTTTTTT.

The rearrangement uses TRBV3-1 (or the pseudogene TRBV3-2) and TRBJ2-1; TRBD2 agrees at 9 bases. Unmatched junction bases numbered 11, after V lost 0 bases and J lost 5 bases. Germline V lookup: CDR1 LGHDT, CDR2 YNNKEL (reference sequence). This CDR3 has 18 residues. The CDR3 DNA follows: TGTGCCAGCAGCCAAGATAGGGGTAGCGGGAGTCCTCACAATGAGCAGTTCTTC. Translation gives CASSQDRGSGSPHNEQFF.

The V gene is TRBV7-2, the J gene TRBJ1-6; perhaps TRBD1 as D (5 bases). Per germline, CDR1 SGHTA and CDR2 FQGNSA. The length of the CDR3 is 15 residues. V dropped 1 base and J dropped 9 bases, with 13 bases sitting between them. Written as DNA, the CDR3 is TGTGCCAGCAGCTTAGTATTCGGGGGGGGTTCACCCCTCCACTTT. This encodes CASSLVFGGGSPLHF.

The gene calls are TRBV5-4 and TRBJ1-2; D uncertain. V was cut by 4 bases and J by 8 bases, with 15 bases left in between. The CDR3 is 13 residues long. Germline loops: CDR1 SGHNT, CDR2 YYREEE (reference sequence). The CDR3 DNA reads TGTGCCAGCAGCGACGATTCGTCGCGGGGCTACACCTTC. Residues: CASSDDSSRGYTF. The entire variable domain, with the rest obtained from reference TRBV5-4 and TRBJ1-2, is as follows: ETGVTQSPTHLIKTRGQQVTLRCSSQSGHNTVSWYQQALGQGPQFIFQYYREEENGRGNFPPRFSGLQFPNYSSELNVNALELDDSALYLCASSDDSSRGYTFGSGTRLTVV.

V gene TRBV5-1 combines with J gene TRBJ2-7; D unclear. The germline V gene encodes CDR1 SGHRS and CDR2 YFSETQ. CDR3 size: 14 residues. V lost 4 bases to trimming and J lost 2 bases, with 13 bases between them. The DNA of the CDR3 is TGCGCCAGCAGCGGCGTTGGCGGAGCCTACGAGCAGTACTTC. Protein sequence: CASSGVGGAYEQYF. Full variable domain (remainder filled in from reference TRBV5-1 and TRBJ2-7): KAGVTQTPRYLIKTRGQQVTLSCSPISGHRSVSWYQQTPGQGLQFLFEYFSETQRNKGNFPGRFSGRQFSNSRSEMNVSTLELGDSALYLCASSGVGGAYEQYFGPGTRLTVT.

The gene calls are TRBV30 and TRBJ1-2; D possibly corresponds to TRBD1 (6 bases). In germline, CDR1 is GTSNPN, CDR2 SVGIG (reference sequence). V shed 2 bases and J shed 7 bases, with 14 bases lying between them. This CDR3 has 13 residues. In nucleotides, the CDR3 is TGTGCCTGGAGTCCAGGGGAGAGGGGTGGCTACACCTTC. Protein sequence: CAWSPGERGGYTF.

The rearrangement joins TRBV6-5 to TRBJ1-5; D might be TRBD1 (5 bases). This CDR3 comprises 16 residues. V was shortened by 2 bases and J by 2 bases, with 13 bases between the two germline ends. CDR1 MNHEY and CDR2 SVGAGI come from the germline V gene. The CDR3 here is CASSYGQGGGNQPQHF. DNA of the CDR3: TGTGCCAGCAGTTACGGGCAGGGTGGAGGCAATCAGCCCCAGCATTTT.

The V gene is TRBV5-5, the J gene TRBJ1-1; maybe TRBD1 (6 bases). The CDR3 is 13 amino acids. V gave up 4 bases and J gave up 1 base, with 8 bases separating them. Germline V CDR1 and CDR2: SGHKS, YYEKEE (reference sequence). CDR3 coding DNA: TGTGCCAGCAGCCCACAGGGGAACACTGAAGCTTTCTTT. This sequence encodes CASSPQGNTEAFF.